Here is one T cell receptor (beta chain) with its context. Authors' processing steps: Cell counts per sample came from amplifying reference gene primers. Assay used: immunoSEQ multiplex PCR; TCRdb lists only in-frame clones, some missing. V and J calls and clone size are those listed in that table; D and trimming were worked out from the DNA. The sample lists over 15,000 clones, about 85% occurring once. This sample is part of a study of blood T cell repertoires in COVID-19. The overall study: From T cells, B-cell-depleted T cells, or PBMCs came the material, which was cDNA or gDNA.

Germline CDR1 is SEHNR and CDR2 is FQNEAQ (reference sequence). V was shortened by 5 bases and J by 4 bases, with 15 bases between the two germline ends. This CDR3 has 15 amino acids. The sample consisted of peripheral blood. The chain joins TRBV7-9 to TRBJ2-1; maybe TRBD1 (5 bases). This sequence was found in a man between 65 and 79 years old with acute or convalescent COVID-19. CDR3 DNA sequence: TGTGCCAGCAGCGGTCAGGGTGTGGGGTACAATGAGCAGTTCTTC. The encoded protein is CASSGQGVGYNEQFF.